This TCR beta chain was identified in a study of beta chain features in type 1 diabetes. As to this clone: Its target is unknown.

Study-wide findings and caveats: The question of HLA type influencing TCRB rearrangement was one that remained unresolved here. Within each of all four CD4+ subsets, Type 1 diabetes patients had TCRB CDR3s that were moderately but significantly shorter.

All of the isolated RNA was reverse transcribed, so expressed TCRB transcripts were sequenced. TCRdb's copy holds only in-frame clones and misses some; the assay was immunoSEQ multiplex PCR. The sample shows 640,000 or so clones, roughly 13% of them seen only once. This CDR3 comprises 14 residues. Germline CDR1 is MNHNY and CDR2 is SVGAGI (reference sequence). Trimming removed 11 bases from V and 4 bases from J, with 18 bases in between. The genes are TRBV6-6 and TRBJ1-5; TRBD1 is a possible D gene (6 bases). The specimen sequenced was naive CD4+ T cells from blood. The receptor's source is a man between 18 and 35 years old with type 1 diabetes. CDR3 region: CAASGRGLNQPQHF. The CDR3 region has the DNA TGTGCCGCTTCGGGGAGGGGGTTAAATCAGCCCCAGCATTTT.